What follows are 18 T cell receptor beta chains derived from one specimen sequenced in a study of CD8 T cells in Susac syndrome. An amount of RNA that ranged from roughly 0.45 to 1 ug was reverse transcribed with random hexamers. Using its own MiXCR run on the immunoSEQ multiplex PCR reads, TCRdb lists one record per CDR3 protein. This sample has around 270,000 distinct CDR3 sequences, with about 82% found just once. The source material was CD8+ T cells from PBMCs. The origin of the receptors is a human donor with multiple sclerosis.

CDR3 sequence (DNA): TGTGCCAGCAGCTTAGCCAGGAACAGGAGCCCTAGCACAGATACGCAGTATTTT. It specifies CASSLARNRSPSTDTQYF. The rearrangement links TRBV7-9 to TRBJ2-3, with D possibly being TRBD1 (5 bases). CDR3 length equals 18 residues. Germline V gene sequence: CDR1 SEHNR, CDR2 FQNEAQ (reference sequence). Deletions cut 0 bases from V and 0 bases from J, with 16 bases between.

This clonotype occurred a few times. The V call is TRBV27, the J call TRBJ2-3; a possible D gene is TRBD2 (6 bases). CDR1 MNHEY and CDR2 SMNVEV come from the germline V gene (reference sequence). This CDR3 has 12 residues. Trimming removed 4 bases at V and 8 bases at J, with 10 bases between. CDR3 sequence (DNA): TGTGCCAGCAGTTGGGGACTCGGTACGCAGTATTTT. Residues: CASSWGLGTQYF.

The chain links TRBV20-1 to TRBJ2-7; TRBD1 aligns across 7 bases. With V trimmed by 5 bases and J by 3 bases, 7 bases remained unmatched. The germline gives CDR1 DFQATT, CDR2 SNEGSKA (reference sequence). This CDR3 contains 13 residues. The CDR3 is CSAEGTVIYEQYF. The CDR3 nucleotides are TGCAGTGCTGAGGGGACAGTCATCTACGAGCAGTACTTC.

This clonotype appeared once. The gene calls are TRBV11-2 and TRBJ2-3, with a possible D match to TRBD2 (5 bases). From germline, CDR1 is SGHAT and CDR2 FQNNGV. This CDR3 has 14 amino acids. V dropped 5 bases and J dropped 3 bases, with 12 bases sitting between them. The CDR3 DNA sequence: TGTGCCAGCAGCCTGACTACTAGTACAGATACGCAGTATTTT. Translation gives CASSLTTSTDTQYF.

This clonotype was counted a few times. The chain is built from TRBV5-1 and TRBJ2-7; 7 bases line up with TRBD1. Germline CDR1 reads SGHRS; CDR2 reads YFSETQ. There are 14 residues in the CDR3. J gave up 0 bases and V 4 bases, and 4 bases lay outside the gene matches. The CDR3 here is CASSPTGLSYEQYF. CDR3 sequence (DNA): TGCGCCAGCAGCCCGACAGGGCTCTCCTACGAGCAGTACTTC.

The rearrangement uses TRBV4-2 and TRBJ2-2, with 15 bases aligning to TRBD2. Trimming removed 3 bases from V and 7 bases from J; junction bases left unmatched: 6. Per the germline V gene, CDR1 is LGHNA and CDR2 is YNFKEQ. There are 17 residues in the CDR3. The CDR3 region has the DNA TGTGCCAGCAGCCAGGCCCCGGGACTAGCGGGAGGCGGGGAGCTGTTTTTT. The encoded protein is CASSQAPGLAGGGELFF.

The chain uses TRBV20-1 and TRBJ2-2; 10 bases match TRBD2. Germline V gene lookup returns CDR1 DFQATT and CDR2 SNEGSKA (reference sequence). Unmatched junction bases numbered 4, after V lost 5 bases and J lost 4 bases. The CDR3 spans 14 residues. The CDR3 loop is CSAVTSGLTGELFF. CDR3 DNA: TGCAGTGCTGTGACTAGCGGGCTCACCGGGGAGCTGTTTTTT.

The rearrangement links TRBV7-9 to TRBJ2-1; TRBD1 matches 7 bases. Germline V gene lookup returns CDR1 SEHNR and CDR2 FQNEAQ (reference sequence). The CDR3 covers 15 residues. J was trimmed by 4 bases and V by 6 bases; bases with no gene match: 9. In nucleotides, the CDR3 is TGTGCCAGCAGGGAATACAGGGGTCCATACAATGAGCAGTTCTTC. Translated, it gives CASREYRGPYNEQFF.

The chain uses TRBV12-3 or TRBV12-4 and TRBJ1-1, with D possibly matching TRBD1 (5 bases). The length of the CDR3 is 14 residues. Trimming stripped 6 bases from V and 1 base from J, with 12 bases between. The DNA for the CDR3 is TGTGCCAGCAGGGGGGGGTTGGCGAACACTGAAGCTTTCTTT. Protein sequence: CASRGGLANTEAFF.

The chain is built from TRBV24-1 and TRBJ2-2; 12 bases are a match to TRBD2. The CDR3 length is 15 residues. CDR1 is KGHDR and CDR2 is SFDVKD in the germline V gene. The J segment lost 0 bases and the V segment lost 11 bases, leaving 3 bases of the junction unmatched. CDR3 loop: CAIGLAGSNTGELFF. The CDR3 nucleotides read TGTGCCATCGGACTAGCGGGGTCGAACACCGGGGAGCTGTTTTTT.

This chain links TRBV27 with TRBJ2-1, with TRBD2 identical over 8 bases. The CDR3 contains 14 residues. J lost 3 bases, V lost 11 bases, and 9 bases had no gene match. CDR1 is MNHEY and CDR2 is SMNVEV in the germline V gene (reference sequence). CDR3 sequence reads: CASQPGTSYNEQFF. The CDR3 DNA sequence: TGTGCCTCCCAACCCGGGACTAGCTACAATGAGCAGTTCTTC.

CDR3 sequence: CASRGTDGYYGYTF. CDR3 DNA sequence: TGCGCCAGCAGGGGCACAGACGGGTACTATGGCTACACCTTC. This chain joins TRBV4-1 and TRBJ1-2; D is unclear. The CDR3 length is 14 residues. Germline lookup yields CDR1 MGHRA and CDR2 YSYEKL. Trimming took off 6 bases at V and 3 bases at J, with 14 bases between the two ends.

CDR3 in DNA: TGTGCCTGGGGTCTATCGGACGAGCAGTACTTC. This sequence encodes CAWGLSDEQYF. The chain uses TRBV30 and TRBJ2-7; D not resolved. The CDR3 covers 11 residues. Trimming shortened V by 5 bases and J by 5 bases, and 10 bases separated the two germline ends. Germline CDR1 GTSNPN, CDR2 SVGIG (reference sequence).

V usage is TRBV12-3 or TRBV12-4 and J usage is TRBJ2-3, with 10 bases that match TRBD2. The CDR3 spans 18 residues. Trimming cost V 1 base and J 4 bases; bases outside gene matches: 11. The chain's CDR3 is CASSLGLGLAGVADTQYF. DNA of the CDR3: TGTGCCAGCAGTTTAGGACTGGGGCTAGCGGGAGTTGCAGATACGCAGTATTTT.

V gene TRBV27 combines with J gene TRBJ2-1, with TRBD2 matching 9 bases. There are 14 residues in the CDR3. Germline assignment: CDR1 MNHEY and CDR2 SMNVEV (reference sequence). Germline trimming cut 2 bases from V and 5 bases from J; bases unmatched to any gene: 1. The CDR3 loop reads CASSLPSGNNEQFF. CDR3 sequence (DNA): TGTGCCAGCAGTTTACCTAGCGGGAACAATGAGCAGTTCTTC.

This sequence joins TRBV27 and TRBJ2-7; 8 positions match TRBD1. Trimming removed 5 bases from V and 9 bases from J; junction bases left unmatched: 6. Germline values: CDR1 MNHEY, CDR2 SMNVEV (reference sequence). This CDR3 spans 12 amino acids. The CDR3 loop reads CASSTGGMGQYF. The CDR3 nucleotides read TGTGCCAGCAGTACAGGGGGGATGGGGCAGTACTTC.

The chain carries TRBV6-5 and TRBJ2-2; D call uncertain. Trimming cost V 4 bases and J 2 bases, with 17 bases left between them. Germline V gene sequence: CDR1 MNHEY, CDR2 SVGAGI. The CDR3 length is 17 residues. For the CDR3, the DNA is TGTGCCAGCAGTTCCAACTATAGGCTAGTAAACACCGGGGAGCTGTTTTTT. This translates into CASSSNYRLVNTGELFF.

The chain uses TRBV10-1 and TRBJ2-7, with 9 bases matching TRBD2. Germline V lookup: CDR1 WNHNN, CDR2 SYGVQD (reference sequence). This CDR3 has 16 residues. V shed 2 bases, J shed 0 bases, and the junction held 5 bases outside the gene matches. CDR3 sequence: CASSEAPGLASYEQYF. The CDR3 DNA follows: TGCGCCAGCAGTGAGGCACCGGGACTAGCCTCCTACGAGCAGTACTTC.